This section outlines one TCR beta chain sequence together with its context. The sample comes from a study of blood T cell repertoires in COVID-19. In the study overall: From T cells, B-cell-depleted T cells, or PBMCs came the material, which was cDNA or gDNA.

V lost 4 bases and J 4 bases, leaving 17 bases between the germline ends. The CDR3 length is 16 residues. Germline V gene sequence: CDR1 SGHKS, CDR2 YYEKEE (reference sequence). Only in-frame clones appear in the TCRdb table, and some are missing; sequencing was by immunoSEQ multiplex PCR. The sample gives a few hundred thousand clones, 70% to 90% of which show up once; more than 4.5% is in the top ten. Patients in Seattle were enrolled during active infection, then followed longitudinally. Sequencing was carried out using peripheral blood. This chain connects TRBV5-5 to TRBJ2-2, with a possible D match to TRBD1 (7 bases). This receptor was identified in a woman aged 55-70 years with COVID-19, enrolled during active disease. The CDR3, as DNA: TGTGCCAGCAGCGTATACCCAGGGGGGTCCACCGGGGAGCTGTTTTTT. Translation gives CASSVYPGGSTGELFF.